These 12 T cell receptor beta chains were all obtained from the same sample, sequenced in a study of T-cell reconstitution after alpha-beta-depleted transplantation in children. During its preparation, the TCRbeta library received unique molecular identifiers. Using its own MiXCR run on the PCR reads, TCRdb lists one record per CDR3 protein. The data contain 600,000 or so distinct CDR3 sequences, about 21% of them singletons. Sequenced material: PBMCs, mostly from graft donor cells, taken 360 days after TCRalphabeta/CD19-depleted stem cell transplant. Receptors originate from a boy under two years old who had a stem cell transplant for acute myeloid leukemia, so the T cells may come from the graft donor.

This clonotype was observed many times. V and J are TRBV7-9 and TRBJ2-5; the D is unclear. V shed 2 bases and J shed 5 bases, with 6 bases lying between them. Germline V gene sequence: CDR1 SEHNR, CDR2 FQNEAQ (reference sequence). The CDR3 loop spans 12 amino acids. The CDR3 DNA follows: TGTGCCAGCAGCTTATTGTTGGAGACCCAGTACTTC. It specifies CASSLLLETQYF.

This chain joins TRBV7-9 and TRBJ1-1, with a weak D call TRBD1 (5 bases). Trimming shortened V by 4 bases and J by 6 bases, and 12 bases separated the two germline ends. CDR3 length: 13 residues. Germline lookup yields CDR1 SEHNR and CDR2 FQNEAQ (reference sequence). The CDR3 DNA follows: TGTGCCAGCAGCTCGGGACGGTACTCTGAAGCTTTCTTT. Translating it yields CASSSGRYSEAFF.

The chain links TRBV29-1 to TRBJ1-1; D is possibly TRBD1 (5 bases). The V end was cut by 6 bases, the J end by 1 base, with 9 bases between. Germline V gene data show CDR1 as SQVTM and CDR2 as ANQGSEA. The CDR3 consists of 12 residues. CDR3 coding DNA: TGCAGCGTCGGACACGGGAACACTGAAGCTTTCTTT. It translates to CSVGHGNTEAFF.

This clonotype was detected ten times or more. V and J are TRBV5-5 and TRBJ1-5; D is ambiguous. From germline, CDR1 is SGHKS and CDR2 YYEKEE (reference sequence). The V gene lost 4 bases and the J gene lost 0 bases, with 11 bases spanning the gap. CDR3 size: 15 residues. The CDR3 DNA reads as TGTGCCAGCAGCCCGCGGGGTTCTAGCAATCAGCCCCAGCATTTT. Encoded protein: CASSPRGSSNQPQHF.

The CDR3, as DNA: TGTGCCAGCAGACGACAGGGGGCGAAGGTTAGCGGCAATCAGCCCCAGCATTTT. Translation gives CASRRQGAKVSGNQPQHF. The chain couples TRBV27 to TRBJ1-5; 10 bases map to TRBD1. This CDR3 comprises 18 residues. The V gene end was trimmed by 6 bases and the J gene end by 2 bases; junction bases not matched to a gene: 13. Germline V gene data show CDR1 as MNHEY and CDR2 as SMNVEV (reference sequence).

The chain links TRBV7-2 to TRBJ1-2; D is unresolved. Germline values: CDR1 SGHTA, CDR2 FQGNSA. The CDR3 is 13 amino acids. The V gene lost 1 base and the J gene lost 4 bases, with 7 bases spanning the gap. The CDR3 is CASSLGPGYGYTF. CDR3 DNA: TGTGCCAGCAGCTTAGGGCCTGGCTATGGCTACACCTTC.

This clonotype was seen ten or more times. The chain employs TRBV18 and TRBJ2-7; D might be TRBD1 (5 bases). CDR1 and CDR2 from the germline V gene are KGHSH and LQKENI. The CDR3 covers 14 residues. With 7 bases removed from V and 2 bases from J, the gap between germline ends came to 15 bases. The CDR3: CASCADPGPYEQYF. The CDR3 bases are TGTGCCAGCTGCGCGGACCCAGGGCCCTACGAGCAGTACTTC.

This clonotype was seen once. The V gene is TRBV30, the J gene TRBJ2-5, with 8 bases matching TRBD2. Germline V gene data show CDR1 as GTSNPN and CDR2 as SVGIG (reference sequence). The V segment lost 3 bases and the J segment 5 bases; nucleotides outside the gene matches: 8. This CDR3 comprises 14 residues. CDR3 DNA: TGTGCCTGGAGCTCTACGGGGGGGCGGGAGACCCAGTACTTC. As protein: CAWSSTGGRETQYF.

The chain carries TRBV5-5 and TRBJ2-3, with D possibly being TRBD1 (6 bases). Trimming removed 2 bases from V and 2 bases from J, with 9 bases in between. CDR3 length equals 14 residues. Germline loops: CDR1 SGHKS, CDR2 YYEKEE (reference sequence). The CDR3 spells CASSLTGPTDTQYF. As DNA, the CDR3 is TGTGCCAGCAGCTTAACAGGGCCCACAGATACGCAGTATTTT.

This clonotype occurred many times. The chain links TRBV12-3 or TRBV12-4 to TRBJ1-3, with D perhaps matching TRBD1 (6 bases). The V gene lost 6 bases and the J gene lost 4 bases, with 13 bases spanning the gap. CDR3 length equals 14 residues. The CDR3 here is CASSPGDLGNTIYF. In nucleotides, the CDR3 is TGTGCCAGCAGCCCAGGGGATTTAGGAAACACCATATATTTT.

There are a few counts of this clonotype. The genes are TRBV5-6 and TRBJ2-1; 9 nucleotides match TRBD1. The ends lost 5 bases at V and 1 base at J; junction bases unmatched: 4. The CDR3 runs to 15 residues. Germline lookup yields CDR1 SGHDT and CDR2 YYEEEE. CDR3 sequence (DNA): TGTGCCAGCAGACACGGGACAGGGTCCTACAATGAGCAGTTCTTC. This codes for CASRHGTGSYNEQFF.

The chain employs TRBV9 and TRBJ2-2, with D possibly being TRBD2 (6 bases). CDR3 length: 16 amino acids. Germline CDR1 and CDR2: SGDLS and YYNGEE. Trimming pared 2 bases from V and 4 bases from J, leaving 15 bases between. The CDR3 protein is CASSVAGTHLTGELFF. CDR3 nucleotide sequence: TGTGCCAGCAGCGTCGCCGGGACTCACCTCACCGGGGAGCTGTTTTTT.